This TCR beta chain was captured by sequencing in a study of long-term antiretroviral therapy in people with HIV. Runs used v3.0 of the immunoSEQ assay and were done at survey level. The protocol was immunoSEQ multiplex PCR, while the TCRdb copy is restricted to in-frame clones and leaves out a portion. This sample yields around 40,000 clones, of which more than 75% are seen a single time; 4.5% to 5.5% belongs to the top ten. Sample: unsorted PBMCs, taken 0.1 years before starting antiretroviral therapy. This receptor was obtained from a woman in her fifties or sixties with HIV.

CDR3 loop: CASSWGLAELSDTQYF. For the CDR3, the DNA is TGTGCCAGCAGCTGGGGACTAGCGGAGCTCTCAGATACGCAGTATTTT. This chain joins TRBV5-4 and TRBJ2-3; 11 bases line up with TRBD2. The CDR3 has 16 residues. Germline V gives CDR1 SGHNT, CDR2 YYREEE (reference sequence). J lost 4 bases, V lost 3 bases, and 7 bases had no gene match.